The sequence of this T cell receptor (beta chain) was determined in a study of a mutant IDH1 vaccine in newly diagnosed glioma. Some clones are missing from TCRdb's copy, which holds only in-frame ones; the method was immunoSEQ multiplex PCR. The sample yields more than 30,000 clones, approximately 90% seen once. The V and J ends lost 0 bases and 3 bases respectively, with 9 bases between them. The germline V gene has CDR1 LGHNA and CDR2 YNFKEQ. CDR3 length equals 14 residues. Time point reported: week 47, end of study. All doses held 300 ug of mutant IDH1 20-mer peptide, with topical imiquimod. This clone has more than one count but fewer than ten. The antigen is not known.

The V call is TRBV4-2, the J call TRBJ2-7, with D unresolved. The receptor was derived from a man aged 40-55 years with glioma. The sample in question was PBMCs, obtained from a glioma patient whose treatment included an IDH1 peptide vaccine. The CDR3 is CASSQDWRNYEQYF. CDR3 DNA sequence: TGTGCCAGCAGCCAAGACTGGCGGAACTACGAGCAGTACTTC.